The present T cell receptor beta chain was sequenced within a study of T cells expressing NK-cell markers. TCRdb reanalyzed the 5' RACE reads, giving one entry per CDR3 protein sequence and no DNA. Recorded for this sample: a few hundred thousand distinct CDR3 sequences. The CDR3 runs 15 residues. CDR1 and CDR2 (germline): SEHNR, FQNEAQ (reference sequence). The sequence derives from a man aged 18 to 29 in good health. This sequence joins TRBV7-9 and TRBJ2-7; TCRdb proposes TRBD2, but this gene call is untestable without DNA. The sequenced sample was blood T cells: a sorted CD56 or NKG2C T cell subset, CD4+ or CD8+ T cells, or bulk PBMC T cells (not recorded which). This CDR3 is CASSLDAGVEYEQYF. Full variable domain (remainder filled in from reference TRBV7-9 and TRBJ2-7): DTGVSQNPRHKITKRGQNVTFRCDPISEHNRLYWYRQTLGQGPEFLTYFQNEAQLEKSRLLSDRFSAERPKGSFSTLEIQRTEQGDSAMYLCASSLDAGVEYEQYFGPGTRLTVT.